The 5 T cell receptor beta chains reported below all come from one sample, sequenced in a study of shared clonotypes between healthy human individuals. Here immunoSEQ multiplex PCR was the method, and the copy in TCRdb shows in-frame clones only, minus some. The top ten hold approximately 1.7% of the sample, which has 2 million to 2.5 million clones, around 93% seen once. As defined, naive CD8 cells were CD45RO-negative and positively selected for CCR7, with terminally differentiated effector memory CD45RA+ cells excluded. Specimen: naive CD8+ T cells from PBMCs. The origin of the receptors is a man younger than 30 in good health. Some clones in this sample may be carry-over from other donors' samples.

CDR3 amino acids: CASSLGRGPNYEQYF. In nucleotides, the CDR3 is TGTGCCAGCAGTTTGGGTCGGGGGCCGAACTACGAGCAGTACTTC. The rearrangement joins TRBV27 to TRBJ2-7, with D perhaps assigned TRBD1 or TRBD2 (6 bases each). Germline loops: CDR1 MNHEY, CDR2 SMNVEV (reference sequence). Trimming stripped 3 bases from V and 3 bases from J, with 15 bases between. The CDR3 contains 15 residues.

The chain has TRBV2 and TRBJ1-2; no clear D. Germline V gives CDR1 SNHLY, CDR2 FYNNEI. The CDR3 is 13 amino acids. Between the trimmed V and J ends, which lost 7 bases and 3 bases, there was a span of 12 bases. In DNA, the CDR3 is TGTGCCAGCAAAGGTCCAGCCGACTATGGCTACACCTTC. It translates to CASKGPADYGYTF.

On this clone itself: Different DNA sequences within this sample yield the same CDR3. The chain couples TRBV13 to TRBJ1-5, with 8 nucleotides matching TRBD1. There are 14 residues in the CDR3. The J segment lost 2 bases and the V segment lost 5 bases, leaving 2 bases of the junction unmatched. The germline CDR1 and CDR2 sequences are PRHDT and FYEKMQ (reference sequence). The CDR3 DNA reads TGTGCCAGCAGCCTGGGACAGGGCAATCAGCCCCAGCATTTT. Amino acid sequence: CASSLGQGNQPQHF.

The V call is TRBV28, the J call TRBJ2-1; TRBD2 matches at 11 bases. The CDR3 spans 17 residues. The V gene end was trimmed by 3 bases and the J gene end by 6 bases; junction bases not matched to a gene: 10. CDR1 is MDHEN and CDR2 is SYDVKM in the germline V gene. The CDR3 reads CASSLVPTSGTLNEQFF. The CDR3 DNA reads TGTGCCAGCAGTTTGGTCCCGACTAGCGGGACCCTCAATGAGCAGTTCTTC.

The V gene is TRBV7-9, the J gene TRBJ2-5; no clear D gene. Germline CDR1 and CDR2: SEHNR and FQNEAQ (reference sequence). The CDR3 sequence is 15 residues long. V was shortened by 0 bases and J by 3 bases, with 11 bases between the two germline ends. The CDR3 nucleotides are TGTGCCAGCAGCTTAGCGCGCTACAGCGAAGAGACCCAGTACTTC. This encodes CASSLARYSEETQYF.